The clone carrying this TCR beta chain is a singleton in its sample. This CDR3 region has 13 residues. From germline, CDR1 is SQVTM and CDR2 ANQGSEA. V was clipped by 7 bases and J by 10 bases; unmatched bases: 14. This sample was taken from a study of blood T cell repertoires in COVID-19. In the study overall: Samples representing acute and convalescent COVID-19 were sourced from the United States, Italy and Spain.

In the original analysis: Amplification of reference gene primers was used by the study to estimate nucleated cell counts. Generated by immunoSEQ multiplex PCR, the TCRdb table keeps only in-frame clones and is missing some. V and J calls and clone size are as listed in that table; D and trimming were resolved from the DNA. This sample has about 150,000 clones; approximately 82% occur once, and the top ten carry just over 9.5%. Sequences were obtained from peripheral blood. V and J are TRBV29-1 and TRBJ1-1; 8 nucleotides align to TRBD1. The sequence was obtained from a woman aged 50 to 60 with acute or convalescent COVID-19. The CDR3 bases are TGCAGCGCCCAAGGCGGACAGGGCCGTGCAGCTTTCTTT. This codes for CSAQGGQGRAAFF.